In its sample, the clone carrying this T cell receptor (beta chain) was seen many times. Its antigen is undetermined. Researchers attached unique molecular identifiers to individual cDNA molecules. Using its own MiXCR run on the 5' RACE reads, TCRdb lists one record per CDR3 protein. Seen here are 60,000 to 65,000 distinct CDR3 sequences, under 15% observed once, and the top ten hold approximately 4.4%. The sample is drawn from a study of early T cells in non-severe SARS-CoV-2 infection. Study-level background: Sequencing targeted bulk RNA from unsorted whole blood, leaving chains unpaired.

The CDR3 has 16 amino acids. CDR1 and CDR2 (germline): DFQATT, SNEGSKA (reference sequence). V was pared by 4 bases and J by 1 base, with 17 bases between. Study findings and constraints: Matching with VDJdb favored anti-spike CD8 responses (missing private and CD4 specificities).

The sample was whole blood. V gene TRBV20-1 combines with J gene TRBJ1-5; the D gene is possibly TRBD1 (6 bases). The receptor comes from an adult who was a healthcare worker with PCR-confirmed SARS-CoV-2 infection or an uninfected control (not recorded which). DNA of the CDR3: TGCAGTGCTACAAAACAGGGTTTAGGGAGCAATCAGCCCCAGCATTTT. Translation gives CSATKQGLGSNQPQHF.